Listed here are 30 T cell receptor beta chains from one sample, sequenced in a study of blood T cell repertoires in COVID-19. The assay was immunoSEQ multiplex PCR, and TCRdb's table has in-frame clones only and misses some. The data show tens of thousands of clones, around 90% seen once. The sample was peripheral blood. The origin of the receptors is an elderly woman with acute or convalescent COVID-19.

The V call is TRBV5-1, the J call TRBJ1-2; possible D gene TRBD1, 5 bases. V lost 4 bases and J lost 6, with 16 bases in between. This CDR3 contains 14 residues. Germline CDR1 and CDR2: SGHRS and YFSETQ. CDR3: CASSPLYRGDGYTF. CDR3 in DNA: TGCGCCAGCAGCCCACTCTACCGGGGGGATGGCTACACCTTC. Complete variable domain (other parts from reference TRBV5-1 and TRBJ1-2): KAGVTQTPRYLIKTRGQQVTLSCSPISGHRSVSWYQQTPGQGLQFLFEYFSETQRNKGNFPGRFSGRQFSNSRSEMNVSTLELGDSALYLCASSPLYRGDGYTFGSGTRLTVV.

The chain combines TRBV29-1 with TRBJ1-5; tentatively, D is TRBD1 (5 bases). Per germline, CDR1 SQVTM and CDR2 ANQGSEA. The CDR3 sequence is 13 residues long. The V and J ends lost 3 bases and 4 bases respectively, with 10 bases between them. Here the CDR3 DNA reads TGCAGCGTTGAGGAGGGACCAAATCAGCCCCAGCATTTT. Its translation is CSVEEGPNQPQHF.

The gene calls are TRBV28 and TRBJ1-5; tentative D call: TRBD1 (6 bases). Trimming shortened V by 4 bases and J by 7 bases, and 11 bases separated the two germline ends. The CDR3 has 13 residues. The germline CDR1 and CDR2 sequences are MDHEN and SYDVKM. The CDR3 DNA reads TGTGCCAGCAGTTCACAGGGAAAACAGCCCCAGCATTTT. Its translation is CASSSQGKQPQHF.

The chain links TRBV5-6 to TRBJ1-4, with 8 bases identical to TRBD1. The trim removed 0 bases at V and 12 bases at J, leaving 4 bases unmatched. The CDR3 has 13 residues. From germline, CDR1 is SGHDT and CDR2 YYEEEE. CDR3 in amino acids: CASSLVQGGELFF. The CDR3 region has the DNA TGTGCCAGCAGCTTGGTACAGGGGGGGGAACTGTTTTTT.

V gene TRBV5-1 combines with J gene TRBJ2-3; a weak D match, TRBD1 (5 bases). The CDR3 consists of 14 residues. The V gene lost 7 bases and the J gene lost 6 bases, with 18 bases spanning the gap. Germline loops: CDR1 SGHRS, CDR2 YFSETQ. CDR3 sequence: CASQLMGLGDTQYF. CDR3 DNA sequence: TGCGCCAGCCAGTTGATGGGGCTAGGGGATACGCAGTATTTT.

The chain has TRBV29-1 and TRBJ2-7, with 10 bases lining up with TRBD1. Per germline, CDR1 SQVTM and CDR2 ANQGSEA. The CDR3 sequence is 12 residues long. Trimming took 7 bases from V and 2 from J; bases not matched to a gene: 2. The CDR3 loop is CSAGQGTYEQYF. CDR3 sequence (DNA): TGCAGCGCGGGACAGGGGACCTACGAGCAGTACTTC.

This rearrangement joins TRBV24-1 to TRBJ2-5; 7 bases map to TRBD1. This CDR3 is 16 amino acids long. CDR1 and CDR2 (germline): KGHDR, SFDVKD. V gave up 3 bases and J gave up 3 bases; unmatched junction bases: 9. The CDR3 reads CATSDPGQVPEETQYF. CDR3 nucleotides: TGTGCCACCAGTGATCCAGGACAGGTTCCCGAAGAGACCCAGTACTTC.

This clone was detected a few times. The V call is TRBV7-2, the J call TRBJ2-5; a weak D match, TRBD1 (5 bases). V was clipped by 1 base and J by 5 bases, with 17 bases between them. Germline CDR1 and CDR2: SGHTA and FQGNSA. CDR3 length equals 16 residues. The CDR3 is CASSLGDPLGPETQYF. The CDR3, as DNA: TGTGCCAGCAGCTTAGGAGACCCTCTGGGGCCGGAGACCCAGTACTTC.

V usage is TRBV27 and J usage is TRBJ2-7, with 8 bases lining up with TRBD1. V lost 6 bases to trimming and J lost 6 bases; unmatched junction nucleotides: 10. Germline CDR1 and CDR2: MNHEY and SMNVEV (reference sequence). The CDR3 totals 14 residues. The CDR3 protein is CASSPVQGAVEQYF. CDR3 bases: TGTGCCAGCAGCCCTGTCCAGGGGGCTGTCGAGCAGTACTTC.

Here the CDR3 DNA reads TGTGCCACTTCGCTTGTCGGGAATGAAAAACTGTTTTTT. Amino acid sequence: CATSLVGNEKLFF. The rearrangement joins TRBV28 to TRBJ1-4, with unresolved D. V dropped 10 bases and J dropped 5 bases, with 14 bases sitting between them. The CDR3 length is 13 residues. The germline V gene encodes CDR1 MDHEN and CDR2 SYDVKM. Filled out from reference TRBV28 and TRBJ1-4, the complete variable domain reads DVKVTQSSRYLVKRTGEKVFLECVQDMDHENMFWYRQDPGLGLRLIYFSYDVKMKEKGDIPEGYSVSREKKERFSLILESASTNQTSMYLCATSLVGNEKLFFGSGTQLSVL.

This chain uses TRBV3-1 (or the pseudogene TRBV3-2) with TRBJ1-2; the D gene is possibly TRBD1 (6 bases). Germline CDR1 and CDR2: LGHDT and YNNKEL (reference sequence). There are 14 residues in the CDR3. The V gene lost 2 bases and the J gene lost 4 bases, with 11 bases spanning the gap. Here the CDR3 DNA reads TGTGCCAGCAGCCAATCGGGACAAGGCTATGGCTACACCTTC. Translating gives CASSQSGQGYGYTF.

J is TRBJ1-3 and V is TRBV9; D unclear. The CDR3 has 15 residues. The V gene's germline CDR1 is SGDLS and CDR2 YYNGEE. V lost 2 bases, J lost 2 bases, and 11 bases lay in between. This chain's CDR3 is CASSVTAQPGNTIYF. CDR3 bases: TGTGCCAGCAGCGTGACTGCGCAACCTGGAAACACCATATATTTT.

This clone came up a few times. V gene TRBV11-2 combines with J gene TRBJ2-7, with TRBD2 identical over 11 bases. The V segment lost 2 bases and the J segment 6 bases; nucleotides outside the gene matches: 3. CDR3 length: 14 amino acids. In germline, CDR1 is SGHAT, CDR2 FQNNGV. The DNA of the CDR3 is TGTGCCAGCAGCTTACCTAGCGGGGGGCGCGAGCAGTACTTC. Translation: CASSLPSGGREQYF.

V and J are TRBV7-8 and TRBJ1-1; D gene unclear. Germline CDR1 is SGHVS and CDR2 is FQNEAQ. The CDR3 has 14 amino acids. Trimming took 4 bases from V and 2 from J, leaving 11 bases between them. The CDR3 sequence is CASSSLNSNTEAFF. Written as DNA, the CDR3 is TGTGCCAGCAGCTCCCTTAACTCCAACACTGAAGCTTTCTTT.

The chain has TRBV27 and TRBJ2-3, with 7 bases aligning to TRBD1. Trimming at V came to 6 bases and at J to 2 bases, leaving 5 bases not matched to a gene. Germline V lookup: CDR1 MNHEY, CDR2 SMNVEV (reference sequence). The CDR3 is made up of 14 amino acids. CDR3 sequence: CASRKQGLTDTQYF. In DNA form, the CDR3 reads TGTGCCAGCAGAAAACAGGGGCTCACAGATACGCAGTATTTT.

V and J are TRBV19 and TRBJ2-1; D might be TRBD2 (7 bases). Germline V gives CDR1 LNHDA, CDR2 SQIVND (reference sequence). The CDR3 is 15 residues long. V lost 7 bases and J lost 4, with 17 bases in between. Written as DNA, the CDR3 is TGTGCCAGTACGCGTTTCGGGGGGACATACAATGAGCAGTTCTTC. This encodes CASTRFGGTYNEQFF.

The V gene is TRBV6-5, the J gene TRBJ2-7; D is undetermined. The germline V and J ends were trimmed by 7 bases and 4 bases, with 14 bases remaining between them. Germline V gene lookup returns CDR1 MNHEY and CDR2 SVGAGI. The CDR3 runs to 13 residues. DNA for the CDR3: TGTGCCAGCACCCCTCCGGGTTTGTACGAGCAGTACTTC. Amino acids: CASTPPGLYEQYF.

The chain couples TRBV5-1 to TRBJ2-1, with 9 bases lining up with TRBD2. CDR3 length equals 14 residues. Losses at the gene ends were 5 bases for V and 5 bases for J; bases not matched to a gene: 5. CDR1 SGHRS and CDR2 YFSETQ come from the germline V gene. CDR3 sequence reads: CASRPTSGNNEQFF. The CDR3 DNA follows: TGCGCCAGCAGACCGACTAGCGGAAACAATGAGCAGTTCTTC. Using reference TRBV5-1 and TRBJ2-1 for the parts outside the CDR3, the full variable domain is KAGVTQTPRYLIKTRGQQVTLSCSPISGHRSVSWYQQTPGQGLQFLFEYFSETQRNKGNFPGRFSGRQFSNSRSEMNVSTLELGDSALYLCASRPTSGNNEQFFGPGTRLTVL.

V gene TRBV4-3 combines with J gene TRBJ2-1; D ambiguous. Deletions cut 8 bases from V and 6 bases from J, with 8 bases between. The CDR3 has 11 residues. Germline values: CDR1 LGHNA, CDR2 YSLEER. CDR3 DNA: TGCGCCAGCGGGCGCACCAATGAGCAGTTCTTC. This encodes CASGRTNEQFF.

The chain carries TRBV5-4 and TRBJ1-2, with D possibly TRBD1 on 5 matching bases. V lost 4 bases and J lost 4, with 17 bases in between. In germline, CDR1 is SGHNT, CDR2 YYREEE (reference sequence). This CDR3 is 15 amino acids long. CDR3 sequence: CASSQDQGSFYGYTF. CDR3 bases: TGTGCCAGCAGCCAAGATCAGGGTTCTTTCTATGGCTACACCTTC.

The chain combines TRBV19 with TRBJ2-7; 8 bases fit TRBD1. The V gene's germline CDR1 is LNHDA and CDR2 SQIVND (reference sequence). This CDR3 region has 14 residues. With V trimmed by 3 bases and J by 6 bases, 7 bases remained unmatched. CDR3 nucleotides: TGTGCCAGTAGTATTGGACAGGGCCGGGCCGAGCAGTACTTC. Protein: CASSIGQGRAEQYF. Full variable domain (remainder filled in from reference TRBV19 and TRBJ2-7): DGGITQSPKYLFRKEGQNVTLSCEQNLNHDAMYWYRQDPGQGLRLIYYSQIVNDFQKGDIAEGYSVSREKKESFPLTVTSAQKNPTAFYLCASSIGQGRAEQYFGPGTRLTVT.

This clone occurred once. The rearrangement links TRBV15 to TRBJ2-2, with D uncertain. The CDR3 is 13 residues long. In germline, CDR1 is LNHNV, CDR2 YYDKDF (reference sequence). V was shortened by 0 bases and J by 6 bases, with 5 bases between the two germline ends. The CDR3 bases are TGTGCCACCAGCAGAGATCAGGCCGGGGAGCTGTTTTTT. This gives the protein CATSRDQAGELFF.

V and J are TRBV6-5 and TRBJ1-1; D is ambiguous. Trimming shortened V by 5 bases and J by 4 bases, and 14 bases separated the two germline ends. Germline values: CDR1 MNHEY, CDR2 SVGAGI. This CDR3 is built from 14 residues. DNA for the CDR3: TGTGCCAGCAGTACGGACTCCGGCGGCACTGAAGCTTTCTTT. As protein: CASSTDSGGTEAFF.

J is TRBJ1-3 and V is TRBV5-1; 7 bases match TRBD1. The CDR3 is 16 residues long. V dropped 4 bases and J dropped 3; count of bases not matched to a gene: 10. CDR1 and CDR2 (germline): SGHRS, YFSETQ. The CDR3 region is CASSLRGTDLGNTIYF. The CDR3, as DNA: TGCGCCAGCAGCCTCCGGGGGACAGACCTTGGAAACACCATATATTTT.

This chain links TRBV3-1 (or the pseudogene TRBV3-2) with TRBJ2-1; D possibly corresponds to TRBD2 (6 bases). This CDR3 region has 14 residues. CDR1 LGHDT and CDR2 YNNKEL come from the germline V gene (reference sequence). Trimming removed 4 bases from V and 2 bases from J, with 9 bases in between. CDR3 in amino acids: CASSPSGAYNEQFF. CDR3 coding DNA: TGTGCCAGCAGCCCCTCGGGGGCCTACAATGAGCAGTTCTTC.

The chain employs TRBV28 and TRBJ2-5; TRBD1 matches at 8 bases. The CDR3 sequence is 12 residues long. Germline V gives CDR1 MDHEN, CDR2 SYDVKM. The V and J ends lost 8 bases and 4 bases, in that order; junction bases with no gene match: 3. CDR3 sequence reads: CASQGQGETQYF. CDR3 nucleotide sequence: TGTGCCAGCCAAGGACAGGGAGAGACCCAGTACTTC.

In its sample, this clone was seen a few times. This chain joins TRBV7-3 and TRBJ2-2; D perhaps matches TRBD2 (5 bases). V was cut by 2 bases and J by 7 bases, with 8 bases left in between. This CDR3 has 13 residues. Germline-derived CDR1 and CDR2 are SGHTA and FQGTGA. The CDR3 protein is CASSLGAGGELFF. Here the CDR3 DNA reads TGTGCCAGCAGCTTAGGTGCGGGCGGGGAGCTGTTTTTT.

V usage is TRBV5-1 and J usage is TRBJ2-1, with 9 bases that match TRBD2. The CDR3 covers 16 residues. Per the germline V gene, CDR1 is SGHRS and CDR2 is YFSETQ. V gave up 3 bases and J gave up 4 bases; unmatched junction bases: 8. CDR3 sequence reads: CASSYLAGTSYNEQFF. CDR3 coding DNA: TGCGCCAGCAGCTACCTAGCGGGAACGTCATACAATGAGCAGTTCTTC.

The V gene is TRBV19, the J gene TRBJ1-3, with 11 bases fitting TRBD1. The germline gives CDR1 LNHDA, CDR2 SQIVND (reference sequence). V was clipped by 5 bases and J by 3 bases; unmatched bases: 6. This CDR3 spans 16 amino acids. The CDR3 region has the DNA TGTGCCAGTAGTCTTGGACAGGGGGCGCTTGGAAACACCATATATTTT. The encoded protein is CASSLGQGALGNTIYF.

The rearrangement joins TRBV5-5 to TRBJ2-1; 7 bases line up with TRBD1. Germline lookup yields CDR1 SGHKS and CDR2 YYEKEE (reference sequence). J was trimmed by 4 bases and V by 3 bases; bases with no gene match: 7. The CDR3 spans 15 residues. CDR3: CASSSGDRQYNEQFF. The CDR3 DNA follows: TGTGCCAGCAGCTCTGGGGACAGACAATACAATGAGCAGTTCTTC.